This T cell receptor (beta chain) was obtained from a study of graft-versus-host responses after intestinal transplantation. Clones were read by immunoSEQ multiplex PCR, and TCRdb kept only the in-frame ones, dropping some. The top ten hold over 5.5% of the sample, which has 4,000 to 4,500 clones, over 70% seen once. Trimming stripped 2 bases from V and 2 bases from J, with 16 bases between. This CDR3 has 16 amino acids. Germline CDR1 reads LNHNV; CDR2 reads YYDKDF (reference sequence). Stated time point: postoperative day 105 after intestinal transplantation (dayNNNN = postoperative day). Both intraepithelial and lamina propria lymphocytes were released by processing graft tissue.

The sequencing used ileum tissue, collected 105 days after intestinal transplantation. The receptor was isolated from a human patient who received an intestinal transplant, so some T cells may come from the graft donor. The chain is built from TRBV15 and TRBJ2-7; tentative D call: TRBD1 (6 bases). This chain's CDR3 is CATSRTQGRGPYEQYF. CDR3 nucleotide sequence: TGTGCCACCAGCAGAACACAGGGAAGAGGGCCCTACGAGCAGTACTTC.